These T cell receptor beta chains were read from a single sample in a study of T cells in Graves' hyperthyroidism and ophthalmopathy. MiXCR, run by TCRdb on the multiplex PCR reads, gives a single entry per CDR3 protein. The table lists roughly 170,000 distinct CDR3 sequences, over 15% of them singletons, with roughly 29% in the top ten. The sequencing input was blood. The receptors here all came from a woman in her forties or fifties with Graves' hyperthyroidism. CDR3s include the opening cysteine and the closing phenylalanine or tryptophan. A D gene is named only where the DNA matches it firmly. Size values are once, few and many counts, or a class for expanded clones, and some rows have none.

d_gene: .
j_gene: TRBJ2-7
v_gene: TRBV6-5
abundance: few
CDR3aa: CASRSRDTQTYEQYF
CDR3nt: TGTGCCAGCAGGTCCCGGGACACGCAAACCTACGAGCAGTACTTC

d_gene: .
j_gene: TRBJ2-7
v_gene: TRBV28
abundance: .
CDR3aa: CASSFRASYEQYF
CDR3nt: TGTGCCAGCAGTTTCAGGGCATCCTACGAGCAGTACTTC

d_gene: TRBD1
j_gene: TRBJ2-2
v_gene: TRBV5-1
abundance: .
CDR3aa: CASGTTGGTGELFF
CDR3nt: TGCGCCAGCGGGACAACAGGGGGCACCGGGGAGCTGTTTTTT

d_gene: .
j_gene: TRBJ2-7
v_gene: TRBV7-3
abundance: many
CDR3aa: CASSLFEGEAYEQYF
CDR3nt: TGTGCCAGCAGCTTATTCGAAGGGGAAGCCTACGAGCAGTACTTC

d_gene: .
j_gene: TRBJ1-3
v_gene: TRBV9
abundance: .
CDR3aa: CASSVEESSGNTIYF
CDR3nt: TGTGCCAGCAGCGTAGAGGAGTCTTCTGGAAACACCATATATTTT

d_gene: .
j_gene: TRBJ1-2
v_gene: TRBV11-1
abundance: many
CDR3aa: CASSSLTALGYTF
CDR3nt: TGTGCCAGCAGCTCATTGACAGCCTTGGGCTACACCTTC

d_gene: .
j_gene: TRBJ2-7
v_gene: TRBV10-3
abundance: many
CDR3aa: CAISEGFRRYEQYF
CDR3nt: TGTGCCATCAGTGAGGGGTTTAGGCGCTACGAGCAGTACTTC

d_gene: .
j_gene: TRBJ1-2
v_gene: TRBV27
abundance: few
CDR3aa: CASSLSVGDWDYGYTF
CDR3nt: TGTGCCAGCAGTTTATCGGTAGGGGATTGGGACTATGGCTACACCTTC

d_gene: TRBD2
j_gene: TRBJ2-3
v_gene: TRBV2
abundance: many
CDR3aa: CASSRRPASGTDTQYF
CDR3nt: TGTGCCAGCAGTCGTCGGCCGGCTAGCGGGACAGATACGCAGTATTTT

d_gene: .
j_gene: TRBJ2-2
v_gene: TRBV5-4
abundance: few
CDR3aa: CASRGGTDYTGELFF
CDR3nt: TGTGCCAGCAGGGGTGGGACCGACTACACCGGGGAGCTGTTTTTT

d_gene: TRBD1
j_gene: TRBJ2-7
v_gene: TRBV3-1
abundance: few
CDR3aa: CASSQAGTGAEQYF
CDR3nt: TGTGCCAGCAGCCAAGCCGGGACAGGGGCCGAGCAGTACTTC

d_gene: TRBD1
j_gene: TRBJ1-1
v_gene: TRBV18
abundance: few
CDR3aa: CASSATGAEAFF
CDR3nt: TGTGCCAGCTCCGCGACAGGGGCTGAAGCTTTCTTT

d_gene: .
j_gene: TRBJ2-3
v_gene: TRBV7-2
abundance: many
CDR3aa: CASSLSGSFGDTQYF
CDR3nt: TGTGCCAGCAGCTTGAGCGGTTCTTTTGGAGATACGCAGTATTTT

d_gene: TRBD1
j_gene: TRBJ1-2
v_gene: TRBV9
abundance: many
CDR3aa: CASSVTGQGNGYTF
CDR3nt: TGTGCCAGCAGCGTTACGGGACAGGGCAATGGCTACACCTTC

d_gene: .
j_gene: TRBJ1-5
v_gene: TRBV28
abundance: .
CDR3aa: CASSLRGAGQPQHF
CDR3nt: TGTGCCAGCAGTTTACGGGGGGCGGGTCAGCCCCAGCATTTT

d_gene: .
j_gene: TRBJ1-1
v_gene: TRBV3-1
abundance: .
CDR3aa: CASSPYTALNTEASF
CDR3nt: TGTGCCAGCAGCCCTTATACAGCCTTGAACACTGAAGCTTCCTTT

d_gene: .
j_gene: TRBJ2-7
v_gene: TRBV20-1
abundance: many
CDR3aa: CSAPRTGRYEQYF
CDR3nt: TGCAGTGCCCCCCGGACCGGGCGGTACGAGCAGTACTTC

d_gene: TRBD2
j_gene: TRBJ2-1
v_gene: TRBV7-2
abundance: many
CDR3aa: CASSNIAGGSTWQFF
CDR3nt: TGTGCCAGCAGCAATATAGCGGGGGGTTCTACCTGGCAGTTCTTC

d_gene: .
j_gene: TRBJ1-5
v_gene: TRBV20-1
abundance: .
CDR3aa: CSASGISNQPQHF
CDR3nt: TGCAGTGCCTCAGGGATCAGCAATCAGCCCCAGCATTTT

d_gene: TRBD1
j_gene: TRBJ2-1
v_gene: TRBV20-1
abundance: many
CDR3aa: CSAIGTGNYEQFF
CDR3nt: TGCAGTGCTATCGGGACAGGGAATTATGAGCAGTTCTTC

d_gene: .
j_gene: TRBJ1-1
v_gene: TRBV3-1
abundance: many
CDR3aa: CASSQYDRNTEAFF
CDR3nt: TGTGCCAGCAGCCAATACGACCGGAACACTGAAGCTTTCTTT

d_gene: TRBD2
j_gene: TRBJ2-3
v_gene: TRBV5-4
abundance: .
CDR3aa: CASSLDGGGGRDTQYF
CDR3nt: TGTGCCAGCAGCTTGGATGGGGGGGGAGGTAGGGATACGCAGTATTTT

d_gene: .
j_gene: TRBJ2-7
v_gene: TRBV4-1
abundance: .
CDR3aa: CASSHRIGGKGNEQYF
CDR3nt: TGCGCCAGCAGCCATAGAATTGGGGGTAAAGGGAACGAGCAGTACTTC

d_gene: .
j_gene: TRBJ1-1
v_gene: TRBV3-1
abundance: many
CDR3aa: CASSRAQVDTEAFF
CDR3nt: TGTGCCAGCAGCCGAGCCCAGGTGGACACTGAAGCTTTCTTT

d_gene: .
j_gene: TRBJ2-7
v_gene: TRBV5-6
abundance: .
CDR3aa: CASFRRGASYEQYF
CDR3nt: TGTGCCAGCTTTCGCAGGGGCGCCTCCTACGAGCAGTACTTC

d_gene: .
j_gene: TRBJ2-7
v_gene: TRBV6-1
abundance: few
CDR3aa: CAAGKHGSYEQYF
CDR3nt: TGTGCCGCAGGAAAGCACGGCTCCTACGAGCAGTACTTC

d_gene: .
j_gene: TRBJ2-3
v_gene: TRBV19
abundance: few
CDR3aa: CASSINGNTDTQYF
CDR3nt: TGTGCCAGTAGTATAAACGGCAACACAGATACGCAGTATTTT